This TCR beta chain was sequenced during a study of OX40 agonist ivuxolimab in advanced cancers. General observations from the study: Compared with others, partial responders at 0.1-3.0 mg/kg displayed clonal expansion among the lowest.

About this clone itself: The antigen remains unidentified.

TCRdb's table, derived via immunoSEQ multiplex PCR, lists solely in-frame clones and lacks some. The data hold tens of thousands of clones, with 75% to 90% observed a single time. Between the trimmed V and J ends, which lost 3 bases and 2 bases, there was a span of 11 bases. The germline CDR1 and CDR2 sequences are MNHEY and SMNVEV (reference sequence). The CDR3 contains 14 residues. Blood sampling took place at baseline, cycle 4 day 1, and cycle 7 day 1. The sequence came from an adult with an advanced solid tumor such as melanoma, head and neck, liver or kidney cancer. Sequencing used CD4+ or CD8+ T cells sorted from blood, obtained in a trial of the OX40 agonist ivuxolimab. The chain uses TRBV27 and TRBJ2-7; no clear D gene. The CDR3 here is CASSFKDPTYEQYF. The CDR3 coding sequence is TGTGCCAGCAGTTTTAAGGATCCTACCTACGAGCAGTACTTC.